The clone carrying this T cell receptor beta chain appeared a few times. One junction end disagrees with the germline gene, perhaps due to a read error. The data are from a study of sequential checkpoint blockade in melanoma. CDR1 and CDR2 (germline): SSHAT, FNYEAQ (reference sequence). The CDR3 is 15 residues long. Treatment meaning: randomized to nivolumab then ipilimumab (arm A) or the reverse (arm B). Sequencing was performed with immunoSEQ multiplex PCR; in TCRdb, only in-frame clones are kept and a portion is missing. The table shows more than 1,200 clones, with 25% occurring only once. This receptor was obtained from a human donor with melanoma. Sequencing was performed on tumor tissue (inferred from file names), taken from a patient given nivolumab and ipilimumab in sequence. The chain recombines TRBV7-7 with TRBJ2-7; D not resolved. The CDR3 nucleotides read TGTGCCAGAAGCTTCCTACCCCTCCGTGTCTCGTTTCGGTACTTC. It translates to CARSFLPLRVSFRYF.